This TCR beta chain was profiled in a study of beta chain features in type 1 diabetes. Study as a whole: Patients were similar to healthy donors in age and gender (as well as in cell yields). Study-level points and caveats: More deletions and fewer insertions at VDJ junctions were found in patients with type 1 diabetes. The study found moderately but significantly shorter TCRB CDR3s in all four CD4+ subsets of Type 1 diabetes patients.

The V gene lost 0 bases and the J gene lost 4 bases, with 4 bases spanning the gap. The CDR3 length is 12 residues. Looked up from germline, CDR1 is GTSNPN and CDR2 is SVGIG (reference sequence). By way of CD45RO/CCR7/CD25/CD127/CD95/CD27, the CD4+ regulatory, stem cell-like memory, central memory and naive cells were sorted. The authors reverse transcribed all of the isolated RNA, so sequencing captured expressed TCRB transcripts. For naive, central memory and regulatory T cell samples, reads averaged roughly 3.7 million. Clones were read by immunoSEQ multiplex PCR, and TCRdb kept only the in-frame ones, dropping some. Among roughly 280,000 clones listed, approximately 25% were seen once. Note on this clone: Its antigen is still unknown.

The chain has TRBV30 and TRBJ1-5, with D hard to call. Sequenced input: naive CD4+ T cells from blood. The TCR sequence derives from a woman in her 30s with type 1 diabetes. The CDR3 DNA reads TGTGCCTGGAGTGTACTAAATCAGCCCCAGCATTTT. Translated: CAWSVLNQPQHF.